This TCR beta chain was obtained from a study of blood T cell repertoires in COVID-19 (TCRdb year 2020). Describing the broader study: The collaborator samples originated in the United States, Italy and Spain and spanned the acute and convalescent phases of COVID-19. Where available, HLA class I and class II types were obtained from metadata supplied by the sample provider rather than from assay-based typing. The dataset comprised deeply sampled blood TCRbeta repertoires from subjects exposed to, actively infected with, or recovered from COVID-19. The prospective study material was composed of cDNA or gDNA derived from T cells, B-cell-depleted T cells, or PBMCs. The sample metadata nearly always contained a de-identified subject ID, COVID-19 status, age in years and sex. The repertoires were released in a freely available public database meant as a resource for research on the immune response to SARS-CoV-2. The samples were drawn from the first 160 participants of the ongoing ImmuneRACE study and from roughly 1,300 subjects provided by 6 global collaborators. Points the paper makes about the study in general: Clinical and demographic metadata were provided uncurated, with the amount varying by source and participant.

CDR1 and CDR2, per the germline V gene, are SGHVS and FQNEAQ. V is cut back by 6 bases and J by 7 bases, with 9 bases in the junction unmatched. Including the terminal cysteine and phenylalanine, the CDR3 comprises 15 residues. Left in the record is the CDR3 DNA by itself, 45 bases read in frame from the first base. To note about this clone: This clone's antigen is unknown. Qualities for individual bases were not recorded, and no much larger clone is one base off.

The collaborating institutions used their own protocols to collect whole blood in K2EDTA tubes. For TCRbeta analysis, collaborators shipped samples as frozen whole blood, isolated PBMCs, or DNA extracted from either of those sample types. The immunoSEQ Assay, a bias-controlled multiplex PCR, was used to amplify TCRbeta CDR3 regions from genomic DNA. In the original analysis: The number of nucleated cells in each sample was estimated by amplification of reference gene primers within the assay. To quantify the absolute abundance of each unique TCRbeta CDR3 rearrangement, sequence reads were collapsed and filtered. For each sample, productive Simpson clonality was calculated by taking the square root of Simpson's diversity index across productive rearrangements. The table was pulled from immuneACCESS by TCRdb, which kept in-frame rearrangements only. Such tables lose some clones; where checked, under half of the loss comes from unresolved V genes, and the rest has no known cause. D and trimming come from the DNA, and the V and J calls and clone size come from that table. The sample profile shows roughly 130,000 clones; about 88% of them were found once. The ten largest account for about 3.5% of the sample.

This TCR derives from a man aged 45-65 years with active COVID-19. The sample consisted of peripheral blood. The rearranged chain carries TRBV7-8 and TRBJ1-6; 7 nucleotides in the junction match TRBD1. CDR3 loop: CASSGQAARNSPLHF. At the DNA level, the sequence is TGTGCCAGCAGTGGACAGGCTGCTCGGAATTCACCCCTCCACTTT.